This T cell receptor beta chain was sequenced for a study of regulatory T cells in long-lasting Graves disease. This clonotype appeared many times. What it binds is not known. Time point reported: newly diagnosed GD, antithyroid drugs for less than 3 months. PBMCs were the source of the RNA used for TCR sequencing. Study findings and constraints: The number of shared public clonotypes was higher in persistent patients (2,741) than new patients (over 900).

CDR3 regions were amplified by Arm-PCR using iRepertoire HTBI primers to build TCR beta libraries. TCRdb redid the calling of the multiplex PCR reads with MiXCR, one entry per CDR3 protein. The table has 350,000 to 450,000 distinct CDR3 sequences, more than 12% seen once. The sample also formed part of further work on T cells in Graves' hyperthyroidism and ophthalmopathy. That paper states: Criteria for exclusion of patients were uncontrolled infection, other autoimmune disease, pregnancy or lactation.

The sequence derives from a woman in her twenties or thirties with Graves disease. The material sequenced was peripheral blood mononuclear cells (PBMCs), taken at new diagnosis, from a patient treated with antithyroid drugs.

The chain's CDR3 is CASSSQGEQYF. The DNA of the CDR3 is TGTGCCAGCAGCTCGCAGGGCGAGCAGTACTTC. The chain employs TRBV12-3 or TRBV12-4 and TRBJ2-7, with a possible D match to TRBD1 (5 bases). The V gene lost 6 bases and the J gene lost 6 bases, with 9 bases spanning the gap. The CDR3 totals 11 residues.